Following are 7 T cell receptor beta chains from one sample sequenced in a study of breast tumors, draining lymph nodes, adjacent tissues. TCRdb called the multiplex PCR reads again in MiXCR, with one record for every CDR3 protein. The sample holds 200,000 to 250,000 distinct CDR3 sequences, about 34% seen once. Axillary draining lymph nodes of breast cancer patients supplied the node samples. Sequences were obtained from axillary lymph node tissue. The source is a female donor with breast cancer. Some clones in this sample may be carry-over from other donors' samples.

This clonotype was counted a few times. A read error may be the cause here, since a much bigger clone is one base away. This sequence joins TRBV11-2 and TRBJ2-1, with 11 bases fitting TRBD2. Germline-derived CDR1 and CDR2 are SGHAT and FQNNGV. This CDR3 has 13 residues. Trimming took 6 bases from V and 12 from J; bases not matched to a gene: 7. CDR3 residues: CASSFSGRGGQFF. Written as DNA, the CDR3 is TGTGCCAGCAGTTTTAGCGGGAGGGGGGGGCAGTTCTTC.

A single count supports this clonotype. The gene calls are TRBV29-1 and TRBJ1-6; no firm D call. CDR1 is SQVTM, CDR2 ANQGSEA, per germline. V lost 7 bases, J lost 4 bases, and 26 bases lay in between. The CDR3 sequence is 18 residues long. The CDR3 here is CSARASFTALGYNSPLHF. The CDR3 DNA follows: TGCAGCGCCCGGGCCAGCTTCACGGCGCTGGGGTATAATTCACCCCTCCACTTT. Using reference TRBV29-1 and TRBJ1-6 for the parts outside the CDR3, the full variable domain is SAVISQKPSRDICQRGTSLTIQCQVDSQVTMMFWYRQQPGQSLTLIATANQGSEATYESGFVIDKFPISRPNLTFSTLTVSNMSPEDSSIYLCSARASFTALGYNSPLHFGNGTRLTVT.

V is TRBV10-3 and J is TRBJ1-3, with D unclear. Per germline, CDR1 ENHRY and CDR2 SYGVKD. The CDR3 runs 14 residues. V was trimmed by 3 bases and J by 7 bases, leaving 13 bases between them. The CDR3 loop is CAISENRGMNTIYF. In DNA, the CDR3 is TGTGCCATCAGTGAAAATCGAGGCATGAACACCATATATTTT.

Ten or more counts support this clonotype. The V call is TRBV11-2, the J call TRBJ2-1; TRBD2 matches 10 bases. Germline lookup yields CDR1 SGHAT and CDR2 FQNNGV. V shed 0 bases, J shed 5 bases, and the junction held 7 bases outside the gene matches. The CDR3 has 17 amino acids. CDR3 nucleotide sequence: TGTGCCAGCAGCTTAGATATAGGACTAGCGGTAAACAATGAGCAGTTCTTC. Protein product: CASSLDIGLAVNNEQFF.

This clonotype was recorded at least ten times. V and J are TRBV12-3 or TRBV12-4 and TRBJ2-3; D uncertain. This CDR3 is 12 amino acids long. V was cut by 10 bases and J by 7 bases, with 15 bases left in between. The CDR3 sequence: CATSEPLNTQYF. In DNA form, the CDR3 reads TGTGCCACCTCCGAACCACTCAATACGCAGTATTTT.

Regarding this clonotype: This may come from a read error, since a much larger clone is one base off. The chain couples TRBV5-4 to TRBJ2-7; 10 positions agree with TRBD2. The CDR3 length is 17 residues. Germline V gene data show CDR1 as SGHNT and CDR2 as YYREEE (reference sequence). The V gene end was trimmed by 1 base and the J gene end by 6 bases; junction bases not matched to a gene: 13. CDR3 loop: CASSLSATAGGSVEQYF. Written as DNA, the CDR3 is TGTGCCAGCAGCTTGTCCGCAACAGCGGGAGGGTCTGTCGAGCAGTACTTC. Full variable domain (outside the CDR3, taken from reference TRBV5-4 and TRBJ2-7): ETGVTQSPTHLIKTRGQQVTLRCSSQSGHNTVSWYQQALGQGPQFIFQYYREEENGRGNFPPRFSGLQFPNYSSELNVNALELDDSALYLCASSLSATAGGSVEQYFGPGTRLTVT.

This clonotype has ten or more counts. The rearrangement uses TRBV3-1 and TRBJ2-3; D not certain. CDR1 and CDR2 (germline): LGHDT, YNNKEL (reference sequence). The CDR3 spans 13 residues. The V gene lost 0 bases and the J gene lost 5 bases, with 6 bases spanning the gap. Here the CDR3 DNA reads TGTGCCAGCAGCCAAGATCGGCGAGATACGCAGTATTTT. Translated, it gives CASSQDRRDTQYF.